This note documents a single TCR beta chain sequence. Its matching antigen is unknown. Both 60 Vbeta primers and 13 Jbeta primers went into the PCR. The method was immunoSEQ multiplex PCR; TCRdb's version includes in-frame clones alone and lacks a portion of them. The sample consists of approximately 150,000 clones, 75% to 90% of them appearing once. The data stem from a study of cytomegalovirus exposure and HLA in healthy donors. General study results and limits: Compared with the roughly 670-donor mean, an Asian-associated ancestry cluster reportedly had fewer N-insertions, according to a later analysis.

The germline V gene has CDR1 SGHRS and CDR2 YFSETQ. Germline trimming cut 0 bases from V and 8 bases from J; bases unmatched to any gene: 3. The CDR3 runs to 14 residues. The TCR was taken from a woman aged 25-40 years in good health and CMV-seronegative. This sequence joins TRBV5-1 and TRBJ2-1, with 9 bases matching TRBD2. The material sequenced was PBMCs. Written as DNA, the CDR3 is TGCGCCAGCAGCTTGGGAGCGGGGGGATATGAGCAGTTCTTC. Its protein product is CASSLGAGGYEQFF.